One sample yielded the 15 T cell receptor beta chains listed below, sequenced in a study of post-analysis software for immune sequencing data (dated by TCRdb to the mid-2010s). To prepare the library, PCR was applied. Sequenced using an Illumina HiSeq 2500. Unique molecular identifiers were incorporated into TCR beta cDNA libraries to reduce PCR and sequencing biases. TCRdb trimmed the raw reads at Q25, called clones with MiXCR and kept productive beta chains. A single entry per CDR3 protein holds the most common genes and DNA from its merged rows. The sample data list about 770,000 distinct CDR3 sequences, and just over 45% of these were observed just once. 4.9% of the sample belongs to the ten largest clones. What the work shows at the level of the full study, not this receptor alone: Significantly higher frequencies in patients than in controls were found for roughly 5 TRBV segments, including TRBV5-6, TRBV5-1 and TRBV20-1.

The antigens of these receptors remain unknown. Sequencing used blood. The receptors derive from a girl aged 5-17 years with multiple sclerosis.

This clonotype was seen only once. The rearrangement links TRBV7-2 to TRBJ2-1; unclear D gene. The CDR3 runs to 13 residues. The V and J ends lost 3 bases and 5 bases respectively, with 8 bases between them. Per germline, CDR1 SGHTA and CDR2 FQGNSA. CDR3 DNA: TGTGCCAGCAGCTTCCACAAGGACAATGAGCAGTTCTTC. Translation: CASSFHKDNEQFF.

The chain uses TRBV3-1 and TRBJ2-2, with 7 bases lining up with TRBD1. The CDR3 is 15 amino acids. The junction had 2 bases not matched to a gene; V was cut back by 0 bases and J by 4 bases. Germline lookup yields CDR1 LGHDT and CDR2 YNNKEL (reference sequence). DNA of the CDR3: TGTGCCAGCAGCCAAGATAGGACAGGCACCGGGGAGCTGTTTTTT. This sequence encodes CASSQDRTGTGELFF.

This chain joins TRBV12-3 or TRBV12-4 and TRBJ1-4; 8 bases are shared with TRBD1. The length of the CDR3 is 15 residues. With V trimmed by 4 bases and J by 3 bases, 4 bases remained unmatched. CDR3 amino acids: CASSSYRGANEKLFF. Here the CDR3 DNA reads TGTGCCAGCAGTTCCTACAGGGGGGCTAATGAAAAACTGTTTTTT.

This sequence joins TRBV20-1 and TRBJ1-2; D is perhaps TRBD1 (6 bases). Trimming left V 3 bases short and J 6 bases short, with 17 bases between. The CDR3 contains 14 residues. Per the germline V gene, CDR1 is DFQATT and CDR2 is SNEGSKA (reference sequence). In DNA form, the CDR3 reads TGCAGTGCTAGGGGAAACAGGGTTGTCGATGGCTACACCTTC. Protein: CSARGNRVVDGYTF.

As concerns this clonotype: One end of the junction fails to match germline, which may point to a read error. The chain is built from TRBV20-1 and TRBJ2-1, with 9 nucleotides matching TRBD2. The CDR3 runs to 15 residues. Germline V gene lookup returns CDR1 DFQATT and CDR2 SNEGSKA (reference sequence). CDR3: CSASPLAGSYNGQFF. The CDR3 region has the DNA TGCAGTGCTTCCCCTCTAGCGGGAAGCTACAATGGGCAGTTCTTC.

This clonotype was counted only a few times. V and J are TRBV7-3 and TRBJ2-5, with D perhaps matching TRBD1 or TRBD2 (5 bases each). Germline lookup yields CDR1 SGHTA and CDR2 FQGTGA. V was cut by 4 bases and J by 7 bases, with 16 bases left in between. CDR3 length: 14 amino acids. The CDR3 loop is CASSSGTPGGTQYF. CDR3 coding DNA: TGTGCCAGCAGCTCCGGGACCCCAGGCGGGACCCAGTACTTC.

This CDR3 is CASSVEASGGYNEQFF. CDR3 in DNA: TGTGCCAGCAGCGTAGAGGCCAGCGGGGGATACAATGAGCAGTTCTTC. The chain couples TRBV9 to TRBJ2-1; 8 bases fit TRBD2. Unmatched junction bases numbered 6, after V lost 0 bases and J lost 4 bases. The CDR3 sequence is 16 residues long. Germline loops: CDR1 SGDLS, CDR2 YYNGEE.

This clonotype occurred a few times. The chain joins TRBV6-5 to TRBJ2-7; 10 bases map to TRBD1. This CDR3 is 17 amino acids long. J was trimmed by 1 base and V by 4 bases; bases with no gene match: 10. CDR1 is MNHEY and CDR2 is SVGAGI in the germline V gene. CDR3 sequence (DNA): TGTGCCAGCAGTTCCTGGGACAGGGGACGGGGATCCTACGAGCAGTACTTC. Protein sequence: CASSSWDRGRGSYEQYF.

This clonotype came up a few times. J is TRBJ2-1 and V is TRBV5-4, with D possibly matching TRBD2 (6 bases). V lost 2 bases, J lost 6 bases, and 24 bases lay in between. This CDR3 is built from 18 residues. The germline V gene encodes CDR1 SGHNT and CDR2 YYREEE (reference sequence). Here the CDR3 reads CASSFPGGPLGGGNEQFF. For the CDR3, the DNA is TGTGCCAGCAGCTTCCCCGGAGGGCCCTTGGGGGGAGGCAATGAGCAGTTCTTC.

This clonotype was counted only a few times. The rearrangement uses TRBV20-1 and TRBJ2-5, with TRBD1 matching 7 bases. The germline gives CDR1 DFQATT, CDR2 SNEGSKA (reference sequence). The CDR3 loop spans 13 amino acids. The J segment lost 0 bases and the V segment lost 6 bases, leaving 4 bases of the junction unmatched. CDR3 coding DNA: TGCAGTGCCCCCGGGACAGACCAAGAGACCCAGTACTTC. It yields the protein CSAPGTDQETQYF.

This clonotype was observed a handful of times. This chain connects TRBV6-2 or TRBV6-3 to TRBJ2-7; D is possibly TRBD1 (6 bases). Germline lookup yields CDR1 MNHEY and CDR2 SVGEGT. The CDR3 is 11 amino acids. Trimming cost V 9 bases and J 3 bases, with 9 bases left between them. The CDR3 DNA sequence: TGTGCCAGTGGACAGATCTACGAGCAGTACTTC. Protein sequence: CASGQIYEQYF.

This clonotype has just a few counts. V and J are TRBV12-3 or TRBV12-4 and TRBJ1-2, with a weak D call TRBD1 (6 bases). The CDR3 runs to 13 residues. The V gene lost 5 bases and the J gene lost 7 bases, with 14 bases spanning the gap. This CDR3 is CASSPLTGGGYTF. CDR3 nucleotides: TGTGCCAGCAGTCCCTTGACAGGAGGTGGCTACACCTTC.

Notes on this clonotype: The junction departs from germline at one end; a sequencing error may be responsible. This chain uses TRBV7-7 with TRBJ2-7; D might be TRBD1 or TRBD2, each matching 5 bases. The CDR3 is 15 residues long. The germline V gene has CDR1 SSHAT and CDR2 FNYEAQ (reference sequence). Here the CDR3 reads CASSLAQGFGYEQYF. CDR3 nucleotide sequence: TGTGCTAGCAGCTTAGCGCAGGGTTTCGGCTACGAGCAGTACTTC. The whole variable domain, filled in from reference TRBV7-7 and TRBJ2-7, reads GAGVSQSPRYKVTKRGQDVTLRCDPISSHATLYWYQQALGQGPEFLTYFNYEAQPDKSGLPSDRFSAERPEGSISTLTIQRTEQRDSAMYRCASSLAQGFGYEQYFGPGTRLTVT.

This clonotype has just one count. CDR3 coding DNA: TGTGCCACCAGCAGAGTTGAGGGGAAACTAGCCAAAAACATTCAGTACTTC. Protein product: CATSRVEGKLAKNIQYF. The V and J genes are TRBV15 and TRBJ2-4, with D perhaps TRBD1 or TRBD2 (5 bases each). The V gene lost 1 base and the J gene lost 0 bases, with 13 bases spanning the gap. There are 17 residues in the CDR3. Germline CDR1 LNHNV, CDR2 YYDKDF (reference sequence).

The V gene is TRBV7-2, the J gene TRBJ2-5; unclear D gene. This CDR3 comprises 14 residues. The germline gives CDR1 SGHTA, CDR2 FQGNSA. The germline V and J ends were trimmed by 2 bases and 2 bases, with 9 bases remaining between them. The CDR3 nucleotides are TGTGCCAGCAGCTTAAGGGCCCTTCAAGAGACCCAGTACTTC. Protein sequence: CASSLRALQETQYF.